The sample holds a few counts of the clone carrying this TCR beta chain. What it binds is not known. The CDR3 length is 15 residues. CDR1 and CDR2 from the germline V gene are LGHNA and YSLEER. V dropped 0 bases and J dropped 9 bases, with 15 bases sitting between them. The sample belongs to a study of T cells after yellow fever vaccination. UMIs were added to TCR cDNA along with a universal primer site when it was made by 5'RACE template switching. TCRdb re-called the 5' RACE reads with MiXCR, one entry per CDR3 protein. The data hold approximately 170,000 distinct CDR3 sequences, with approximately 11% observed a single time. Points from the study as a whole: Booster samples showed a return of most primary-vaccination clones (almost 97% CD4, about 87% CD8). FACS-sorted repertoires might harbor abundant contaminating clonotypes from the bulk population.

The sample was CD8+ T cells sorted from PBMCs, taken 15 days after the yellow fever booster vaccination. The origin of this receptor is a man aged 18-30 years who received the YFV17D yellow fever vaccine. This sequence joins TRBV4-3 and TRBJ2-4; the D is unclear. The CDR3 here is CASSQDVSAFSIQYF. CDR3 bases: TGCGCCAGCAGCCAAGATGTTTCGGCCTTCTCCATTCAGTACTTC.